These 31 T cell receptor beta chains share one sample of origin, sequenced in a study of cytomegalovirus exposure and HLA in healthy donors listed by TCRdb under 2017. The library relied on the immunoSEQ multiplex PCR assay. For the multiplex PCR, a mixture combining 60 forward primers for TCR Vbeta segments and 13 reverse primers for TCR Jbeta segments was used. This immuneACCESS table, as held by TCRdb, lists in-frame sequences with V and J called but not all clones. Of the missing ones, under half trace to an unresolved V gene in checked studies; the others have no known cause. The sample data list some 77,000 clones, and over 70% of these were observed just once. Clones ranked in the top ten supply about 30% of the sample. Specimen: PBMCs. All receptors derive from a man aged 45-65 years in good health and CMV-seropositive.

The J gene is TRBJ2-5, the V gene TRBV30, with a possible D match to TRBD2 (5 bases). CDR1 and CDR2 from the germline V gene are GTSNPN and SVGIG (reference sequence). Trimming pared 4 bases from V and 2 bases from J, leaving 14 bases between. The CDR3 is 14 residues long. The CDR3 coding sequence is TGTGCCTGGACCGCGGGTGGATCACAAGAGACCCAGTACTTC. Translated, it gives CAWTAGGSQETQYF.

The chain combines TRBV13 with TRBJ2-5, with TRBD2 matching over 11 bases. Germline V gene data show CDR1 as PRHDT and CDR2 as FYEKMQ (reference sequence). The trim removed 5 bases at V and 0 bases at J, leaving 8 bases unmatched. This CDR3 has 17 residues. CDR3 amino acids: CASSESTSGSDQETQYF. The CDR3 DNA reads TGTGCCAGCAGCGAATCAACTAGCGGGAGCGACCAAGAGACCCAGTACTTC.

The sample holds a few counts of this clone. The chain has TRBV5-4 and TRBJ2-1, with 8 nucleotides matching TRBD2. The CDR3 covers 15 residues. The trim removed 4 bases at V and 4 bases at J, leaving 7 bases unmatched. Germline loops: CDR1 SGHNT, CDR2 YYREEE (reference sequence). The CDR3 sequence is CASSTRTSRYNEQFF. CDR3 nucleotide sequence: TGTGCCAGCAGCACTCGGACTAGCAGGTACAATGAGCAGTTCTTC.

This clone has a handful of counts. This chain connects TRBV25-1 to TRBJ2-7, with D possibly being TRBD1 (6 bases). The CDR3 spans 14 residues. Trimming cost V 4 bases and J 12 bases, with 22 bases left between them. In germline, CDR1 is MGHDK, CDR2 SYGVNS. CDR3 in DNA: TGTGCCAGCAGTGGCTGGCCCGGGACAAGCCTTATGTACTTC. Its translation is CASSGWPGTSLMYF.

The chain joins TRBV2 to TRBJ2-7, with D possibly matching TRBD2 (7 bases). V lost 5 bases and J lost 3, with 14 bases in between. Looked up from germline, CDR1 is SNHLY and CDR2 is FYNNEI. CDR3 length: 14 residues. The CDR3 is CASSSRGGDYEQYF. The CDR3 coding sequence is TGTGCCAGCAGTTCCAGGGGAGGGGACTACGAGCAGTACTTC.

The chain uses TRBV29-1 and TRBJ2-2; 9 bases fit TRBD1. Germline trimming cut 6 bases from V and 7 bases from J; bases unmatched to any gene: 3. CDR3 length equals 12 residues. Germline CDR1 and CDR2: SQVTM and ANQGSEA. In DNA, the CDR3 is TGCAGCGTAGACAGGGGGAGCGGGGAGCTGTTTTTT. Amino acids: CSVDRGSGELFF.

J is TRBJ2-7 and V is TRBV4-1; no firm D call. Germline CDR1 MGHRA, CDR2 YSYEKL. The CDR3 runs to 13 residues. V was shortened by 8 bases and J by 3 bases, with 14 bases between the two germline ends. The CDR3 protein is CASSDLGFYEQYF. In nucleotides, the CDR3 is TGCGCCAGCTCGGATCTAGGATTCTACGAGCAGTACTTC.

This clone occurred a few times. V is TRBV7-8 and J is TRBJ2-1; possible D gene TRBD2, 6 bases. Germline V gene sequence: CDR1 SGHVS, CDR2 FQNEAQ. V lost 2 bases and J lost 0, with 8 bases in between. The CDR3 covers 15 residues. Here the CDR3 DNA reads TGTGCCAGCAGCTTAAGTAGCGGCTCCTACAATGAGCAGTTCTTC. Protein product: CASSLSSGSYNEQFF.

The chain carries TRBV7-9 and TRBJ2-7; 7 bases are a match to TRBD1. Trimming cost V 5 bases and J 1 base; bases outside gene matches: 5. There are 14 residues in the CDR3. Germline CDR1 is SEHNR and CDR2 is FQNEAQ (reference sequence). The CDR3 here is CASSPRGQSYEQYF. The CDR3 DNA is TGTGCCAGCAGCCCCCGGGGACAGTCCTACGAGCAGTACTTC.

The chain carries TRBV27 and TRBJ2-3; 10 nucleotides agree with TRBD1. Trimming cost V 5 bases and J 4 bases; bases outside gene matches: 6. Germline assignment: CDR1 MNHEY and CDR2 SMNVEV (reference sequence). The CDR3 extends over 15 amino acids. DNA of the CDR3: TGTGCCAGCAGTCACGGGACAGGGGCACCAGATACGCAGTATTTT. Translating gives CASSHGTGAPDTQYF.

V usage is TRBV2 and J usage is TRBJ1-1; D is possibly TRBD1 (5 bases). The CDR3 loop spans 11 amino acids. The V gene's germline CDR1 is SNHLY and CDR2 FYNNEI. With 8 bases removed from V and 10 bases from J, the gap between germline ends came to 14 bases. The CDR3 bases are TGTGCCAGCGGGACCGACGGGGGAGCTTTCTTT. Protein sequence: CASGTDGGAFF.

The table lists this clone with a few counts. V is TRBV18 and J is TRBJ1-3; weak D call: TRBD1 (6 bases). V was clipped by 2 bases and J by 4 bases, with 18 bases between them. CDR3 length: 17 amino acids. Germline V gene data show CDR1 as KGHSH and CDR2 as LQKENI. The CDR3 is CASSPSVAGASGNTIYF. DNA for the CDR3: TGTGCCAGCTCACCATCGGTGGCGGGGGCGTCGGGAAACACCATATATTTT.

The gene calls are TRBV19 and TRBJ2-7; D perhaps matches TRBD2 (6 bases). V was pared by 7 bases and J by 1 base, with 17 bases between. The CDR3 has 15 amino acids. The V gene's germline CDR1 is LNHDA and CDR2 SQIVND (reference sequence). The CDR3 reads CASTWGSGLSYEQYF. CDR3 nucleotide sequence: TGTGCCAGTACCTGGGGTAGCGGCCTTTCCTACGAGCAGTACTTC.

This chain links TRBV5-4 with TRBJ2-7; D ambiguous. Per germline, CDR1 SGHNT and CDR2 YYREEE (reference sequence). This CDR3 is built from 13 residues. V was cut by 5 bases and J by 5 bases, with 14 bases left in between. CDR3 sequence (DNA): TGTGCCAGCAGTAGTGCCTTCCGGGACGAGCAGTACTTC. It translates to CASSSAFRDEQYF.

The chain recombines TRBV5-1 with TRBJ1-1, with D possibly TRBD1 on 6 matching bases. Germline CDR1 SGHRS, CDR2 YFSETQ. This CDR3 has 14 residues. The germline V and J ends were trimmed by 0 bases and 1 base, with 7 bases remaining between them. The CDR3 here is CASSLGGRNTEAFF. In nucleotides, the CDR3 is TGCGCCAGCAGCTTGGGGGGGCGGAACACTGAAGCTTTCTTT.

This chain uses TRBV5-1 with TRBJ2-2; 11 bases are shared with TRBD2. Germline CDR1 SGHRS, CDR2 YFSETQ. V gave up 3 bases and J gave up 5 bases; unmatched junction bases: 3. The CDR3 sequence is 15 residues long. The CDR3 coding sequence is TGCGCCAGCAGCTCCGGGACTAGCGGTACCGGGGAGCTGTTTTTT. Its translation is CASSSGTSGTGELFF.

This sequence joins TRBV14 and TRBJ2-3; 8 bases line up with TRBD1. This CDR3 contains 15 residues. V trimming: 5 bases; J trimming: 2 bases; junction bases outside the gene matches: 6. Germline assignment: CDR1 SGHDN and CDR2 FVKESK. CDR3 region: CASSAWDRSTDTQYF. Written as DNA, the CDR3 is TGTGCCAGCAGCGCCTGGGACAGGTCCACAGATACGCAGTATTTT.

This clone was picked up a small number of times. This chain links TRBV9 with TRBJ1-2; the match to TRBD1 covers 8 bases. The trim removed 0 bases at V and 4 bases at J, leaving 5 bases unmatched. Germline CDR1 reads SGDLS; CDR2 reads YYNGEE. The CDR3 runs to 15 residues. The CDR3 spells CASSVAGRGPYGYTF. The CDR3 DNA reads as TGTGCCAGCAGCGTAGCGGGCAGGGGGCCCTATGGCTACACCTTC.

DNA for the CDR3: TGTGCCAGCAGCGTGAGGGCCAGTTCTGGTCTAGCGGGAAACACCGGGGAGCTGTTTTTT. It yields the protein CASSVRASSGLAGNTGELFF. The rearrangement links TRBV5-5 to TRBJ2-2; 9 bases fit TRBD2. The junction had 18 bases not matched to a gene; V was cut back by 4 bases and J by 2 bases. The CDR3 has 20 residues. Germline-derived CDR1 and CDR2 are SGHKS and YYEKEE (reference sequence).

The rearrangement joins TRBV6-1 to TRBJ2-1; TRBD2 matches at 10 bases. This CDR3 has 15 residues. Germline V lookup: CDR1 MNHNS, CDR2 SASEGT. J was trimmed by 8 bases and V by 5 bases; bases with no gene match: 9. CDR3 region: CASSLIAGGIDEQFF. The CDR3 DNA is TGTGCCAGCAGTTTAATAGCGGGAGGAATAGATGAGCAGTTCTTC.

The chain couples TRBV5-6 to TRBJ2-1; TRBD2 is a possible D gene (5 bases). This CDR3 has 13 residues. Looked up from germline, CDR1 is SGHDT and CDR2 is YYEEEE. V was pared by 3 bases and J by 10 bases, with 14 bases between. CDR3 region: CASSSLYPSEQFF. CDR3 sequence (DNA): TGTGCCAGCAGCTCTCTATACCCTAGCGAGCAGTTCTTC.

This clone was seen once. This chain joins TRBV7-2 and TRBJ1-2, with 8 positions matching TRBD1. CDR3 size: 13 residues. Germline V gene data show CDR1 as SGHTA and CDR2 as FQGNSA. J lost 8 bases, V lost 10 bases, and 12 bases had no gene match. CDR3 in amino acids: CATDPGGARGYTF. Written as DNA, the CDR3 is TGTGCCACCGACCCAGGGGGCGCGCGGGGCTACACCTTC.

The rearrangement joins TRBV19 to TRBJ2-2; possible D gene TRBD2, 5 bases. Per germline, CDR1 LNHDA and CDR2 SQIVND (reference sequence). There are 14 residues in the CDR3. The V end was cut by 3 bases, the J end by 4 bases, with 9 bases between. The CDR3 loop is CASSIVDSTGELFF. Here the CDR3 DNA reads TGTGCCAGTAGTATCGTGGACTCCACCGGGGAGCTGTTTTTT. The full variable domain, in which reference TRBV19 and TRBJ2-2 provide the parts outside the CDR3, is DGGITQSPKYLFRKEGQNVTLSCEQNLNHDAMYWYRQDPGQGLRLIYYSQIVNDFQKGDIAEGYSVSREKKESFPLTVTSAQKNPTAFYLCASSIVDSTGELFFGEGSRLTVL.

The rearrangement joins TRBV19 to TRBJ2-2; the D gene is possibly TRBD1 (6 bases). The V gene lost 2 bases and the J gene lost 5 bases, with 15 bases spanning the gap. This CDR3 spans 16 amino acids. Germline V gives CDR1 LNHDA, CDR2 SQIVND (reference sequence). The CDR3 coding sequence is TGTGCCAGTAGTATACCCCAGGGGCAAAGAACCGGGGAGCTGTTTTTT. Amino acids: CASSIPQGQRTGELFF.

The rearrangement joins TRBV29-1 to TRBJ1-1, with 8 bases lining up with TRBD1. CDR3 length equals 11 residues. V was clipped by 7 bases and J by 11 bases; unmatched bases: 9. The germline CDR1 and CDR2 sequences are SQVTM and ANQGSEA. The CDR3 nucleotides are TGCAGCGGTACAGGGGGTGGTGACGCTTTCTTT. Encoded protein: CSGTGGGDAFF.

This clone was observed once. This chain joins TRBV7-2 and TRBJ2-7, with 9 bases matching TRBD1. Trimming at V came to 3 bases and at J to 1 base, leaving 4 bases not matched to a gene. This CDR3 is 15 amino acids long. The germline V gene has CDR1 SGHTA and CDR2 FQGNSA. The CDR3 DNA follows: TGTGCCAGCAGCTTGACAGGGGGAATTTCCTACGAGCAGTACTTC. This codes for CASSLTGGISYEQYF.

The chain links TRBV7-2 to TRBJ2-7; D gene unclear. This CDR3 is 17 amino acids long. Germline V CDR1 and CDR2: SGHTA, FQGNSA. Trimming left V 3 bases short and J 0 bases short, with 18 bases between. The CDR3 region has the DNA TGTGCCAGCAGCTTGGGTCCTCTGACTTCAGCCTCCTACGAGCAGTACTTC. This translates into CASSLGPLTSASYEQYF.

The CDR3 DNA is TGTGCCAGTAGTTCCCTGGGACTAGCGGACGCAAGGGAGCAGTACTTC. Translating it yields CASSSLGLADAREQYF. The chain combines TRBV19 with TRBJ2-7; 11 bases fit TRBD2. Germline values: CDR1 LNHDA, CDR2 SQIVND (reference sequence). Unmatched junction bases numbered 13, after V lost 5 bases and J lost 7 bases. The CDR3 loop spans 16 amino acids.

This clone was detected only once. The gene calls are TRBV29-1 and TRBJ2-3, with D possibly being TRBD2 (5 bases). The V end lost 6 bases, the J end lost 1 base, and 14 bases lay between the germline ends. This CDR3 region has 14 residues. Germline V gene sequence: CDR1 SQVTM, CDR2 ANQGSEA. CDR3 bases: TGCAGCGTCGAGACTACTTTGGGCACAGATACGCAGTATTTT. Its protein product is CSVETTLGTDTQYF.

This clone was picked up one time. This rearrangement joins TRBV30 to TRBJ2-7; D uncertain. CDR3 length: 11 residues. CDR1 and CDR2 from the germline V gene are GTSNPN and SVGIG (reference sequence). Trimming shortened V by 0 bases and J by 2 bases, and 2 bases separated the two germline ends. CDR3 bases: TGTGCCTGGAGTGTCACCTACGAGCAGTACTTC. This gives the protein CAWSVTYEQYF.

The chain combines TRBV18 with TRBJ1-1; TRBD1 matches at 7 bases. From germline, CDR1 is KGHSH and CDR2 LQKENI. This CDR3 is built from 14 residues. The trim removed 4 bases at V and 3 bases at J, leaving 5 bases unmatched. CDR3 sequence reads: CASSLETGDTEAFF. Written as DNA, the CDR3 is TGTGCCAGCTCACTAGAAACAGGGGACACTGAAGCTTTCTTT.